The table lists the clone carrying this T cell receptor beta chain with many counts. Its antigen remains unidentified. The germline gives CDR1 MGHRA, CDR2 YSYEKL. The CDR3 has 14 residues. V shed 5 bases and J shed 1 base, with 11 bases lying between them. The data belong to a study of T cell repertoires in cytomegalovirus infection. Study details: Matching HLA type and CMV infection were both indicated by public TCR beta signatures. Study results and limitations: Across the ex vivo response, the dominant clonotypes were HLA-C-restricted CMV-specific TCR beta clonotypes. Totalled public TCR beta family frequency picked out people who carried CMV plus the relevant HLA.

TCRdb fed the reads into MiXCR, producing one record per CDR3 protein. The table has roughly 100,000 distinct CDR3 sequences, more than 15% seen once; the top ten hold more than 7%. The sequenced sample was PBMCs. This TCR derives from a human donor in good health (CMV status not recorded). Some clones in this sample may be carry-over from other donors' samples. The rearrangement uses TRBV4-1 and TRBJ1-1; no definite D call. The CDR3 DNA reads as TGCGCCAGCAGCGCAGTGTTGGGGAACACTGAAGCTTTCTTT. Its translation is CASSAVLGNTEAFF.